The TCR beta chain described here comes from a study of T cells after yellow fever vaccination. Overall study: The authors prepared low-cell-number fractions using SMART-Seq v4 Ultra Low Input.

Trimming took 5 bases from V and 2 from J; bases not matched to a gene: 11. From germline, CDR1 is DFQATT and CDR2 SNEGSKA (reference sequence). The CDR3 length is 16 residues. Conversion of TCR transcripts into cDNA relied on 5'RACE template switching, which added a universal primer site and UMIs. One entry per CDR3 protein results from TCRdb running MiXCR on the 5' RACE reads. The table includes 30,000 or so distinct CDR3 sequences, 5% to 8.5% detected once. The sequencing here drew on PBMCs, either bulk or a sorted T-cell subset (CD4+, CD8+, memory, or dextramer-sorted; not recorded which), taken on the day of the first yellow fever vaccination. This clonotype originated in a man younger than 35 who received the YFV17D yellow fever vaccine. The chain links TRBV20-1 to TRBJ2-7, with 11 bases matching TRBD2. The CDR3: CSAGQTSGGQPYEQYF. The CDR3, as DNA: TGCAGTGCTGGGCAAACTAGCGGGGGCCAGCCCTACGAGCAGTACTTC.